Sequencing of this T cell receptor beta chain was carried out in a study of blood T cell repertoires in COVID-19. The table came from immunoSEQ multiplex PCR; TCRdb's copy has only in-frame clones and leaves some out. Among 650,000 to 800,000 clones listed, approximately 90% were seen once. The clonotype was recovered from a woman aged 18-29 years with acute or convalescent COVID-19. Sequencing was performed on peripheral blood.

The DNA for the CDR3 is TGTGCCAGTAGTATAAGTGGGGGGGAGACAGGATGGGGCACTGAAGCTTTCTTT. It specifies CASSISGGETGWGTEAFF. The chain employs TRBV19 and TRBJ1-1; a possible D gene is TRBD1 (6 bases). Per germline, CDR1 LNHDA and CDR2 SQIVND (reference sequence). Trimming removed 2 bases from V and 4 bases from J, with 23 bases in between. There are 18 residues in the CDR3.